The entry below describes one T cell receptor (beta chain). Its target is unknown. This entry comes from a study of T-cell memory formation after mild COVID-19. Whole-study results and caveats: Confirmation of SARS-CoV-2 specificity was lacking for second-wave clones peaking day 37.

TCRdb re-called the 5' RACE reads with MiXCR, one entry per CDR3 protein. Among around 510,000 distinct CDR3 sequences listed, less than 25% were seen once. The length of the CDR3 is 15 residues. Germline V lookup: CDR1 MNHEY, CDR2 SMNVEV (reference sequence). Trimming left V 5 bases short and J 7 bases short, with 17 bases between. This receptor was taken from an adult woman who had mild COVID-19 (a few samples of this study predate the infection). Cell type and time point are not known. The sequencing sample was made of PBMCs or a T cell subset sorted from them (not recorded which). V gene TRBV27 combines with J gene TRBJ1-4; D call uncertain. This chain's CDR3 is CASSPSRPTGEKLFF. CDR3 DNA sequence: TGTGCCAGCAGTCCCTCGCGCCCCACGGGTGAAAAACTGTTTTTT.